This entry features one T cell receptor (beta chain) sequence. The CDR3 loop spans 19 amino acids. Unmatched junction bases numbered 13, after V lost 1 base and J lost 2 bases. Germline V gene data show CDR1 as SGHTA and CDR2 as FQGNSA. This table comes from immunoSEQ multiplex PCR, and its TCRdb copy is limited to in-frame clones, with some not included. In the table there are tens of thousands of clones, approximately 85% of which are singletons. This specimen comes from a study of OX40 agonist ivuxolimab in advanced cancers. Study context: Enrollees could have had prior anti-PD-1, anti-PD-L1 or anti-CTLA-4 therapy, which about 40% had received.

This material consisted of CD4+ or CD8+ T cells sorted from blood, taken in a trial of the OX40 agonist ivuxolimab. The rearrangement uses TRBV7-2 and TRBJ2-3; 9 bases align to TRBD1. This receptor was obtained from an adult with an advanced solid tumor such as melanoma, head and neck, liver or kidney cancer. The CDR3 coding sequence is TGTGCCAGCAGCTTAGTGAGACTTGCCGGGACAGGGTTCACAGATACGCAGTATTTT. It codes for CASSLVRLAGTGFTDTQYF.